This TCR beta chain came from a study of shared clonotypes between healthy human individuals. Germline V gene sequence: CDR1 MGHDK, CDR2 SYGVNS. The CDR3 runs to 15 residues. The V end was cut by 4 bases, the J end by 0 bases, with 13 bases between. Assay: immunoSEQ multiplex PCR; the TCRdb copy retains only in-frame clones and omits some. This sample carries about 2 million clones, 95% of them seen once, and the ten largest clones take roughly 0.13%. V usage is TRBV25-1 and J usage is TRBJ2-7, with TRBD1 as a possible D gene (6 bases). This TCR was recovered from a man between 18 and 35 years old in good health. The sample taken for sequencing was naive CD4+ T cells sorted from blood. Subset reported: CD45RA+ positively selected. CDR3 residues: CASSGTGLSSYEQYF. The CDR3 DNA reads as TGTGCCAGCAGTGGAACAGGGTTAAGCTCCTACGAGCAGTACTTC.